The 30 T cell receptor beta chains below all came from one sample that was sequenced in a study of blood T cells in healthy people across ages. For the second PCR, which ran for about 6 to 11 cycles, a sample-barcoded 5' primer and a J-beta primer mix were used. A single record per CDR3 protein comes from TCRdb applying MiXCR to the 5' RACE reads. The repertoire holds some 1.5 million distinct CDR3 sequences, 25% to 30% seen once, with roughly 8.2% in the top ten. What was sequenced was blood. The receptors come from a woman aged 25 to 39 in good health.

The chain employs TRBV2 and TRBJ2-2; D possibly corresponds to TRBD2 (6 bases). There are 15 residues in the CDR3. The V gene's germline CDR1 is SNHLY and CDR2 FYNNEI. The V end lost 0 bases, the J end lost 4 bases, and 9 bases lay between the germline ends. The CDR3 here is CASSEAGGRTGELFF. In DNA, the CDR3 is TGTGCCAGCAGTGAAGCGGGGGGACGCACCGGGGAGCTGTTTTTT.

This clonotype was seen many times. The chain is built from TRBV24-1 and TRBJ2-4; D perhaps matches TRBD1 (6 bases). Germline CDR1 is KGHDR and CDR2 is SFDVKD. Trimming pared 3 bases from V and 8 bases from J, leaving 16 bases between. This CDR3 spans 15 amino acids. CDR3 DNA: TGTGCCACCAGTGATCGAGGGGACACTAGGGACATTCAGTACTTC. This codes for CATSDRGDTRDIQYF.

The chain is built from TRBV5-5 and TRBJ1-5, with D possibly matching TRBD1 (6 bases). The CDR3 contains 14 residues. Trimming took off 4 bases at V and 3 bases at J, with 11 bases between the two ends. Germline CDR1 reads SGHKS; CDR2 reads YYEKEE (reference sequence). CDR3 sequence: CASSETGHNQPQHF. DNA for the CDR3: TGTGCCAGCAGCGAGACAGGTCACAATCAGCCCCAGCATTTT.

The rearrangement joins TRBV7-9 to TRBJ2-5; TRBD1 aligns across 9 bases. Trimming at V came to 5 bases and at J to 1 base, leaving 17 bases not matched to a gene. The CDR3 totals 19 residues. Per the germline V gene, CDR1 is SEHNR and CDR2 is FQNEAQ (reference sequence). This CDR3 reads CASSASGTGSFEPQETQYF. The CDR3 nucleotides read TGTGCCAGCAGCGCCTCCGGGACAGGGTCCTTCGAGCCCCAAGAGACCCAGTACTTC.

The chain carries TRBV20-1 and TRBJ2-3, with D unresolved. The CDR3 sequence is 13 residues long. Germline values: CDR1 DFQATT, CDR2 SNEGSKA (reference sequence). V lost 5 bases to trimming and J lost 6 bases, with 15 bases between them. The CDR3 here is CSAGVPTGDTQYF. The DNA of the CDR3 is TGCAGTGCTGGCGTCCCAACCGGGGATACGCAGTATTTT.

This chain joins TRBV14 and TRBJ1-2, with 7 bases lining up with TRBD1. The CDR3 runs to 12 residues. J was trimmed by 7 bases and V by 3 bases; bases with no gene match: 2. Germline loops: CDR1 SGHDN, CDR2 FVKESK. The CDR3 DNA follows: TGTGCCAGCAGCCATGACAGGGTTGGCTACACCTTC. Translation: CASSHDRVGYTF.

This clonotype turned up a few times. The chain couples TRBV6-1 to TRBJ2-7; D is possibly TRBD1 (5 bases). The ends were cut back, 6 bases at V and 0 bases at J, with 24 bases in the middle. Germline CDR1 and CDR2: MNHNS and SASEGT. The CDR3 sequence is 18 residues long. The CDR3 here is CASSQWSTGGKASYEQYF. As DNA, the CDR3 is TGTGCCAGCAGCCAGTGGTCCACAGGTGGGAAGGCCTCCTACGAGCAGTACTTC.

This clonotype was counted only a few times. This chain links TRBV4-1 with TRBJ2-4; 10 nucleotides align to TRBD2. V was pared by 7 bases and J by 9 bases, with 15 bases of the junction left unmatched. Germline assignment: CDR1 MGHRA and CDR2 YSYEKL. The CDR3 consists of 16 residues. This CDR3 reads CASIPIAGGTGGIQYF. As DNA, the CDR3 is TGCGCCAGCATTCCTATAGCGGGGGGCACTGGAGGCATTCAGTACTTC.

This clonotype occurred many times. The chain has TRBV11-2 and TRBJ1-2; D ambiguous. Germline V gene lookup returns CDR1 SGHAT and CDR2 FQNNGV. V lost 0 bases, J lost 9 bases, and 8 bases lay in between. This CDR3 has 12 amino acids. DNA for the CDR3: TGTGCCAGCAGCTTAGATCGGGAGAGCTACACCTTC. This sequence encodes CASSLDRESYTF.

This clonotype was picked up many times. CDR3 nucleotide sequence: TGTGCCAGCAGAACAGGAGCTTACGAGCAGTACTTC. It is translated as CASRTGAYEQYF. This chain joins TRBV27 and TRBJ2-7; tentatively, D is TRBD1 (5 bases). This CDR3 region has 12 residues. The germline gives CDR1 MNHEY, CDR2 SMNVEV (reference sequence). Trimming shortened V by 6 bases and J by 4 bases, and 10 bases separated the two germline ends.

The chain has TRBV9 and TRBJ2-4, with 7 bases aligning to TRBD2. The tail of the sequence fits TRBJ2-7 better, so the J call may be wrong. This CDR3 contains 14 residues. Looked up from germline, CDR1 is SGDLS and CDR2 is YYNGEE. This CDR3 is CASSPGGRRYEQYF. Here the CDR3 DNA reads TGTGCCAGCAGCCCGGGCGGGAGACGCTACGAGCAGTACTTC.

The table lists this clonotype with many counts. V and J are TRBV20-1 and TRBJ1-2; 8 positions agree with TRBD1. After removal of 4 bases from V and 0 bases from J, the junction contained 10 bases not matched to a gene. Germline V CDR1 and CDR2: DFQATT, SNEGSKA (reference sequence). This CDR3 has 16 residues. The CDR3 sequence: CSAIDSGGATNYGYTF. DNA of the CDR3: TGCAGTGCTATCGACTCAGGGGGCGCAACTAACTATGGCTACACCTTC.

V gene TRBV6-2 or TRBV6-3 combines with J gene TRBJ1-1; possibly TRBD1 for D (6 bases). Germline V gives CDR1 MNHEY, CDR2 SVGEGT. CDR3 size: 15 residues. Trimming removed 5 bases from V and 4 bases from J, with 17 bases in between. The CDR3 DNA reads TGTGCCAGCAGTGACCTTTTGGGAGGGGGCACTGAAGCTTTCTTT. Its translation is CASSDLLGGGTEAFF.

As concerns this clonotype: At one boundary the junction diverges from the germline segment, which might be a read error. The rearrangement uses TRBV5-1 and TRBJ1-1; tentatively, D is TRBD1 (5 bases). The CDR3 loop spans 16 amino acids. Germline CDR1 reads SGHRS; CDR2 reads YFSETQ. CDR3 nucleotide sequence: TGCGCCGGCAGCCCCCCTTCTGGGGGAATGAACACTGAAGCTTTCTTT. It codes for CAGSPPSGGMNTEAFF. Based on the CDR3 plus reference TRBV5-1 and TRBJ1-1, the full variable domain is KAGVTQTPRYLIKTRGQQVTLSCSPISGHRSVSWYQQTPGQGLQFLFEYFSETQRNKGNFPGRFSGRQFSNSRSEMNVSTLELGDSALYLCAGSPPSGGMNTEAFFGQGTRLTVV.

The CDR3 loop reads CASSPGLTTYEQYF. The CDR3 region has the DNA TGTGCCAGCTCACCGGGACTAACTACCTACGAGCAGTACTTC. The chain carries TRBV18 and TRBJ2-7; 7 nucleotides align to TRBD2. The J segment lost 2 bases and the V segment lost 3 bases, leaving 4 bases of the junction unmatched. The germline CDR1 and CDR2 sequences are KGHSH and LQKENI. The CDR3 consists of 14 residues. Variable domain in full (rest from reference TRBV18 and TRBJ2-7): NAGVMQNPRHLVRRRGQEARLRCSPMKGHSHVYWYRQLPEEGLKFMVYLQKENIIDESGMPKERFSAEFPKEGPSILRIQQVVRGDSAAYFCASSPGLTTYEQYFGPGTRLTVT.

The V and J genes are TRBV7-9 and TRBJ1-1; possible D gene TRBD1, 6 bases. V lost 4 bases, J lost 12 bases, and 15 bases lay in between. Per the germline V gene, CDR1 is SEHNR and CDR2 is FQNEAQ (reference sequence). The CDR3 length is 12 residues. The DNA for the CDR3 is TGTGCCAGCAGCTCGGCTGGGGGCTTCACTTTCTTT. Protein product: CASSSAGGFTFF.

This clonotype showed up many times. This chain uses TRBV28 with TRBJ2-1; 10 bases are shared with TRBD2. Per the germline V gene, CDR1 is MDHEN and CDR2 is SYDVKM. V lost 4 bases to trimming and J lost 7 bases; unmatched junction nucleotides: 7. The CDR3 loop spans 15 amino acids. The CDR3 DNA sequence: TGTGCCAGCAGTTGGATTAGCGGGGGGATGAATGAGCAGTTCTTC. It yields the protein CASSWISGGMNEQFF.

This clonotype was counted only a few times. An end of the junction does not agree with germline; a read error may underlie this. The chain recombines TRBV6-5 with TRBJ2-7, with 12 bases aligning to TRBD2. This CDR3 contains 17 residues. The germline V gene encodes CDR1 MNHEY and CDR2 SVGAGI. The chain's CDR3 is CVSSSSSGRASGYEQYF. For the CDR3, the DNA is TGTGTCAGCAGTTCTTCTAGCGGGAGGGCCTCGGGCTACGAGCAGTACTTC.

This clonotype was seen ten or more times. The chain recombines TRBV9 with TRBJ2-5; D is possibly TRBD2 (6 bases). CDR1 is SGDLS, CDR2 YYNGEE, per germline. The CDR3 is 15 amino acids. Trimming left V 2 bases short and J 5 bases short, with 16 bases between. In DNA, the CDR3 is TGTGCCAGCAGCGTTCGCGGGGTCTGGGGGGAGACCCAGTACTTC. It yields the protein CASSVRGVWGETQYF.

The CDR3 loop reads CASSRDSFEQYF. CDR3 nucleotides: TGTGCCAGTAGTAGGGACAGCTTCGAGCAGTACTTC. V gene TRBV19 combines with J gene TRBJ2-7; 7 nucleotides line up with TRBD1. In germline, CDR1 is LNHDA, CDR2 SQIVND (reference sequence). This CDR3 is built from 12 residues. The ends lost 4 bases at V and 6 bases at J; junction bases unmatched: 3.

V gene TRBV24-1 combines with J gene TRBJ2-3, with 9 bases lining up with TRBD2. This CDR3 is built from 16 residues. The ends lost 3 bases at V and 3 bases at J; junction bases unmatched: 6. Germline CDR1 reads KGHDR; CDR2 reads SFDVKD. The DNA of the CDR3 is TGTGCCACCAGTGATGCCCCGACTAGCGGTACAGATACGCAGTATTTT. Translating gives CATSDAPTSGTDTQYF.

In DNA form, the CDR3 reads TGTGCCAGCAGTCCCCCTACGTTGGCCCTCCACTTT. Its translation: CASSPPTLALHF. This chain joins TRBV6-5 and TRBJ1-6; the D is unclear. Trimming removed 5 bases at V and 14 bases at J, with 13 bases between. The CDR3 length is 12 residues. Per the germline V gene, CDR1 is MNHEY and CDR2 is SVGAGI.

This clonotype was recorded a few times. The V and J genes are TRBV25-1 and TRBJ1-6, with D possibly being TRBD1 (5 bases). This CDR3 comprises 14 residues. Per germline, CDR1 MGHDK and CDR2 SYGVNS. V shed 8 bases and J shed 5 bases, with 13 bases lying between them. The CDR3 region is CASGAGTDNSPLHF. CDR3 coding DNA: TGTGCCAGCGGCGCCGGGACGGATAATTCACCCCTCCACTTT.

The chain joins TRBV7-2 to TRBJ1-2; D is unresolved. Germline-derived CDR1 and CDR2 are SGHTA and FQGNSA. Trimming pared 4 bases from V and 2 bases from J, leaving 14 bases between. CDR3 length: 15 residues. The CDR3 here is CASSSGPIANYGYTF. CDR3 in DNA: TGTGCCAGCAGCTCAGGACCTATTGCGAACTATGGCTACACCTTC. Based on the CDR3 plus reference TRBV7-2 and TRBJ1-2, the full variable domain is GAGVSQSPSNKVTEKGKDVELRCDPISGHTALYWYRQSLGQGLEFLIYFQGNSAPDKSGLPSDRFSAERTGGSVSTLTIQRTQQEDSAVYLCASSSGPIANYGYTFGSGTRLTVV.

In this sample, this clonotype turned up many times. This chain's CDR3 is CASSWGGAGETQYF. The CDR3, as DNA: TGTGCCAGCAGTTGGGGGGGAGCGGGGGAGACCCAGTACTTC. The chain has TRBV28 and TRBJ2-5; 7 bases match TRBD2. V was pared by 4 bases and J by 5 bases, with 7 bases of the junction left unmatched. Germline CDR1 and CDR2: MDHEN and SYDVKM. The CDR3 is made up of 14 amino acids.

This clonotype was seen a few times. The chain links TRBV12-3 or TRBV12-4 to TRBJ1-1; D is unclear. This CDR3 has 15 amino acids. The germline V and J ends were trimmed by 6 bases and 0 bases, with 14 bases remaining between them. The CDR3 sequence: CASRLQDGLNTEAFF. CDR3 nucleotides: TGTGCCAGCAGACTCCAAGACGGCTTGAACACTGAAGCTTTCTTT.

V and J are TRBV5-1 and TRBJ2-1; tentatively, D is TRBD2 (5 bases). CDR3 length: 14 amino acids. Trimming took 4 bases from V and 8 from J, leaving 16 bases between them. Germline V gene lookup returns CDR1 SGHRS and CDR2 YFSETQ. For the CDR3, the DNA is TGCGCCAGCAGCCGACGGGCAGAGGGAGATGAGCAGTTCTTC. As protein: CASSRRAEGDEQFF. Complete variable domain (other parts from reference TRBV5-1 and TRBJ2-1): KAGVTQTPRYLIKTRGQQVTLSCSPISGHRSVSWYQQTPGQGLQFLFEYFSETQRNKGNFPGRFSGRQFSNSRSEMNVSTLELGDSALYLCASSRRAEGDEQFFGPGTRLTVL.

The chain is built from TRBV5-1 and TRBJ2-5; no clear D gene. The CDR3 contains 13 residues. Trimming left V 1 base short and J 5 bases short, with 9 bases between. The germline CDR1 and CDR2 sequences are SGHRS and YFSETQ. The DNA of the CDR3 is TGCGCCAGCAGCTTGTATCCTATGGAGACCCAGTACTTC. Amino acid sequence: CASSLYPMETQYF.

The chain couples TRBV20-1 to TRBJ2-7; D may be TRBD1 (5 bases). Germline assignment: CDR1 DFQATT and CDR2 SNEGSKA (reference sequence). This CDR3 region has 12 residues. DNA for the CDR3: TGCTGGGGCGACACACAGGTCCACGGGCAGTACTTC. It codes for CWGDTQVHGQYF.

This clonotype turned up a few times. The V and J genes are TRBV12-3 or TRBV12-4 and TRBJ2-7, with D unresolved. CDR3 length: 13 amino acids. Trimming shortened V by 7 bases and J by 5 bases, and 15 bases separated the two germline ends. CDR3 nucleotides: TGTGCCAGCACCTCGACCCAGGCTCACGAGCAGTACTTC. Its protein is CASTSTQAHEQYF.